The 19 T cell receptor beta chains below were found in one sample sequenced in a study of T cell repertoires in cytomegalovirus infection. TCRdb processed the reads anew with MiXCR; each CDR3 protein has one entry. The repertoire holds roughly 920,000 distinct CDR3 sequences, with around 30% as singletons. No antigen has been identified for these receptors. The source was cultured CD8+ T cells from PBMCs, collected from culture after CMV antigen stimulation. These receptors were obtained from a human donor in good health (CMV status not recorded). Some clones in this sample may be carry-over from other donors' samples.

This clonotype was recorded a few times. CDR3 DNA sequence: TGTGCCAGCAACCCAGGGAGAAGGGCGGATCAGCCCCAGCATTTT. Amino acids: CASNPGRRADQPQHF. The rearrangement joins TRBV6-6 to TRBJ1-5; tentative D call: TRBD1 (5 bases). The germline V and J ends were trimmed by 7 bases and 5 bases, with 18 bases remaining between them. The CDR3 length is 15 residues. Germline lookup yields CDR1 MNHNY and CDR2 SVGAGI (reference sequence).

This clonotype was seen a few times. This chain uses TRBV7-7 with TRBJ1-1, with 9 bases lining up with TRBD1. This CDR3 spans 15 amino acids. Germline V gives CDR1 SSHAT, CDR2 FNYEAQ (reference sequence). Here the CDR3 reads CASRTGDRENTEAFF. Written as DNA, the CDR3 is TGTGCTAGCCGGACTGGGGACAGGGAGAACACTGAAGCTTTCTTT. The variable domain in full, with the rest retrieved from reference TRBV7-7 and TRBJ1-1, is GAGVSQSPRYKVTKRGQDVTLRCDPISSHATLYWYQQALGQGPEFLTYFNYEAQPDKSGLPSDRFSAERPEGSISTLTIQRTEQRDSAMYRCASRTGDRENTEAFFGQGTRLTVV.

Only one count was recorded for this clonotype. The V gene is TRBV9, the J gene TRBJ2-1; 15 bases are shared with TRBD2. Germline CDR1 SGDLS, CDR2 YYNGEE. Germline trimming cut 4 bases from V and 5 bases from J; bases unmatched to any gene: 10. The CDR3 covers 18 residues. The CDR3 nucleotides are TGTGCCAGCAGCCCCCGGGGGACTAGCGGGGGGCCTAACAATGAGCAGTTCTTC. Amino acid sequence: CASSPRGTSGGPNNEQFF.

This clonotype was found a few times. The chain uses TRBV2 and TRBJ2-7; no clear D gene. In germline, CDR1 is SNHLY, CDR2 FYNNEI. This CDR3 spans 10 amino acids. The germline V and J ends were trimmed by 8 bases and 4 bases, with 6 bases remaining between them. CDR3 sequence reads: CASSQYEQYF. The CDR3 DNA reads TGTGCCAGCTCTCAGTACGAGCAGTACTTC.

In this sample, this clonotype turned up a few times. The chain links TRBV7-9 to TRBJ1-1; 8 nucleotides agree with TRBD1. J was trimmed by 3 bases and V by 0 bases; bases with no gene match: 9. Germline lookup yields CDR1 SEHNR and CDR2 FQNEAQ (reference sequence). This CDR3 spans 17 amino acids. The CDR3 protein is CASSLAYQGAVDTEAFF. The CDR3 DNA follows: TGTGCCAGCAGCTTAGCGTACCAGGGGGCGGTGGACACTGAAGCTTTCTTT. Supplemented by reference TRBV7-9 and TRBJ1-1, the full variable domain reads DTGVSQNPRHKITKRGQNVTFRCDPISEHNRLYWYRQTLGQGPEFLTYFQNEAQLEKSRLLSDRFSAERPKGSFSTLEIQRTEQGDSAMYLCASSLAYQGAVDTEAFFGQGTRLTVV.

The chain uses TRBV7-8 and TRBJ2-7; 9 nucleotides align to TRBD2. J was trimmed by 7 bases and V by 7 bases; bases with no gene match: 14. Germline CDR1 reads SGHVS; CDR2 reads FQNEAQ. There are 15 residues in the CDR3. The CDR3 nucleotides are TGTGCCAGCATCATCTCAGGGGCGGGGGGGCATGAGCAGTACTTC. Its translation is CASIISGAGGHEQYF.

In this sample, this clonotype turned up a few times. The V and J genes are TRBV6-2 or TRBV6-3 and TRBJ2-7; a possible D gene is TRBD2 (6 bases). Trimming removed 5 bases from V and 2 bases from J, with 10 bases in between. The CDR3 length is 13 residues. Germline V CDR1 and CDR2: MNHEY, SVGEGT. The CDR3 DNA reads TGTGCCAGCAGTCTGACTAGGGCCTACGAGCAGTACGTC. This sequence encodes CASSLTRAYEQYV.

The genes are TRBV20-1 and TRBJ2-2, with D perhaps matching TRBD1 or TRBD2 (6 bases each). The CDR3 extends over 13 amino acids. The V gene's germline CDR1 is DFQATT and CDR2 SNEGSKA (reference sequence). Trimming shortened V by 3 bases and J by 7 bases, and 12 bases separated the two germline ends. The CDR3: CSASGGYGGELFF. CDR3 in DNA: TGCAGTGCTAGCGGGGGCTACGGCGGGGAGCTGTTTTTT.

This clonotype was seen ten or more times. The rearrangement uses TRBV7-8 and TRBJ1-1, with TRBD1 matching 8 bases. This CDR3 is 16 amino acids long. With 5 bases clipped from V and 4 bases from J, the junction kept 12 bases outside the gene matches. Germline loops: CDR1 SGHVS, CDR2 FQNEAQ. CDR3 in DNA: TGTGCCAGCAGCCCCGCCGGTGGACAGGGCGGCACTGAAGCTTTCTTT. Protein product: CASSPAGGQGGTEAFF.

The V call is TRBV7-6, the J call TRBJ1-2; TRBD1 aligns across 9 bases. The CDR3 runs to 16 residues. Trimming cost V 2 bases and J 5 bases; bases outside gene matches: 9. CDR1 SGHVS and CDR2 FNYEAQ come from the germline V gene. CDR3 DNA sequence: TGTGCCAGCAGCTTACCGGGACAGGGAGAGGGGTATGGCTACACCTTC. Its translation is CASSLPGQGEGYGYTF. Full variable domain (outside the CDR3, taken from reference TRBV7-6 and TRBJ1-2): GAGVSQSPRYKVTKRGQDVALRCDPISGHVSLYWYRQALGQGPEFLTYFNYEAQQDKSGLPNDRFSAERPEGSISTLTIQRTEQRDSAMYRCASSLPGQGEGYGYTFGSGTRLTVV.

This clonotype was seen ten or more times. J is TRBJ2-3 and V is TRBV7-2; 13 nucleotides agree with TRBD2. Trimming at V came to 1 base and at J to 4 bases, leaving 11 bases not matched to a gene. Germline CDR1 and CDR2: SGHTA and FQGNSA. The CDR3 spans 19 residues. CDR3 protein: CASSLGLAGGWGKADTQYF. The CDR3 coding sequence is TGTGCCAGCAGCTTAGGACTAGCGGGGGGTTGGGGCAAAGCAGATACGCAGTATTTT.

This clonotype was recorded a few times. The chain couples TRBV6-2 or TRBV6-3 to TRBJ2-1; tentatively, D is TRBD2 (5 bases). This CDR3 is 17 amino acids long. The germline V gene has CDR1 MNHEY and CDR2 SVGEGT. Trimming stripped 0 bases from V and 6 bases from J, with 18 bases between. CDR3 amino acids: CASSYSSTGVAVNEQFF. DNA for the CDR3: TGTGCCAGCAGTTACTCGTCCACCGGGGTAGCCGTCAATGAGCAGTTCTTC.

The chain carries TRBV19 and TRBJ1-1, with D hard to call. The CDR3 is 16 residues long. Trimming shortened V by 5 bases and J by 0 bases, and 16 bases separated the two germline ends. Germline CDR1 and CDR2: LNHDA and SQIVND (reference sequence). The CDR3 is CASSPKIGPLNTEAFF. The CDR3 nucleotides are TGTGCCAGTAGTCCAAAAATCGGGCCGTTGAACACTGAAGCTTTCTTT.

The chain recombines TRBV11-2 with TRBJ2-3, with D tentatively TRBD1 (6 bases). The CDR3 is 15 amino acids. Per the germline V gene, CDR1 is SGHAT and CDR2 is FQNNGV. Trimming shortened V by 4 bases and J by 3 bases, and 14 bases separated the two germline ends. CDR3 sequence (DNA): TGTGCCAGCAGCTCCTGGACAGAAACTACAGATACGCAGTATTTT. It specifies CASSSWTETTDTQYF.

This clonotype has more than one count but fewer than ten. The chain combines TRBV5-1 with TRBJ2-2, with D perhaps TRBD2 (6 bases). The CDR3 is 14 residues long. Germline CDR1 reads SGHRS; CDR2 reads YFSETQ. The V gene lost 4 bases and the J gene lost 5 bases, with 12 bases spanning the gap. The CDR3 DNA reads TGCGCCAGCAGCGGGGAGGATCTTACCGGGGAGCTGTTTTTT. Translated: CASSGEDLTGELFF.

The V call is TRBV5-1, the J call TRBJ2-3; no clear D. V was pared by 4 bases and J by 0 bases, with 18 bases between. The germline CDR1 and CDR2 sequences are SGHRS and YFSETQ. The CDR3 is 17 residues long. The CDR3 sequence is CASSLFVLLSSTDTQYF. CDR3 DNA sequence: TGCGCCAGCAGCCTTTTTGTTCTGCTTTCTAGCACAGATACGCAGTATTTT.

The chain joins TRBV6-1 to TRBJ1-4; no clear D gene. The CDR3 has 14 amino acids. In germline, CDR1 is MNHNS, CDR2 SASEGT. The ends were cut back, 2 bases at V and 8 bases at J, with 12 bases in the middle. The CDR3 spells CASSELHWREKLFF. Here the CDR3 DNA reads TGTGCCAGCAGTGAACTCCATTGGCGGGAAAAACTGTTTTTT.

Only a few counts were recorded for this clonotype. The CDR3 region has the DNA TGCAGCGTTGAGAGGGGGCTGGAAGAGACCCAGTACTTC. Protein product: CSVERGLEETQYF. This chain links TRBV29-1 with TRBJ2-5; 7 bases line up with TRBD1. This CDR3 is 13 amino acids long. Germline assignment: CDR1 SQVTM and CDR2 ANQGSEA. V shed 3 bases and J 3 bases; nucleotides not matched to a gene: 4.

This clonotype was seen ten or more times. This chain uses TRBV7-9 with TRBJ1-1; D is unresolved. V lost 4 bases to trimming and J lost 1 base, with 19 bases between them. There are 17 residues in the CDR3. In germline, CDR1 is SEHNR, CDR2 FQNEAQ (reference sequence). DNA of the CDR3: TGTGCCAGCAGCTCCTTGTCTTTTGGGGTCACGAACACTGAAGCTTTCTTT. Translating gives CASSSLSFGVTNTEAFF.